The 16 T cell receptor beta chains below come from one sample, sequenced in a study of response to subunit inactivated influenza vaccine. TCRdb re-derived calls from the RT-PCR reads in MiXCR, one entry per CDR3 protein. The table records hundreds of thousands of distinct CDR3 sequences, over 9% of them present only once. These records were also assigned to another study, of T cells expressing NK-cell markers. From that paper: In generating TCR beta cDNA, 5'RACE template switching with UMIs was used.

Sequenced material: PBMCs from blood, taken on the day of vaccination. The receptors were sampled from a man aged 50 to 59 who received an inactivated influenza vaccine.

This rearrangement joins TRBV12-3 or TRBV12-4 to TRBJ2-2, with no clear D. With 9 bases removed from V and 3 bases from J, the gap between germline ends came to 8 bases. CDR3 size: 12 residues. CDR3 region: CASPRDTGELFF. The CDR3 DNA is TGTGCCAGTCCACGAGACACCGGGGAGCTGTTTTTT.

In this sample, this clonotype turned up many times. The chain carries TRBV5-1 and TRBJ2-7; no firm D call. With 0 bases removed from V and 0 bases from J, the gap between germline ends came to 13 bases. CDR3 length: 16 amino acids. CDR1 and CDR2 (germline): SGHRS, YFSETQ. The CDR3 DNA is TGCGCCAGCAGCTTGGCCTCTGGCGGTCCCTCCTACGAGCAGTACTTC. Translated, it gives CASSLASGGPSYEQYF.

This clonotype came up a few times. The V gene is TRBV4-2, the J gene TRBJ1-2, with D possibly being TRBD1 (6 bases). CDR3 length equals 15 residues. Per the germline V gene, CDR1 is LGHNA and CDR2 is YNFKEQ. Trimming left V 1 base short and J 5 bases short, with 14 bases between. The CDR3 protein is CASSQGQGKFYGYTF. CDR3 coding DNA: TGTGCCAGCAGCCAAGGGCAGGGGAAGTTTTATGGCTACACCTTC.

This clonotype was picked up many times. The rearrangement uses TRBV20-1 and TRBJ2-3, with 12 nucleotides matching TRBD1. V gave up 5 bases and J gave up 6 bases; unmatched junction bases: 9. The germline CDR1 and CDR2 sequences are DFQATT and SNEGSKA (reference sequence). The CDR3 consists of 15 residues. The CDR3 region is CSASGTGGEADTQYF. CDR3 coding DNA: TGCAGTGCTTCCGGGACAGGGGGCGAAGCGGATACGCAGTATTTT.

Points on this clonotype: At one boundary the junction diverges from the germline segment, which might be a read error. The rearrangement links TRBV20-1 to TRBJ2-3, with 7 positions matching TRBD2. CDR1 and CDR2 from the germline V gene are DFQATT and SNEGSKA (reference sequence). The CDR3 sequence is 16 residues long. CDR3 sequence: CGARWGGMRGTDTQYF. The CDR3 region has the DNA TGCGGTGCTAGATGGGGGGGAATGCGGGGCACAGATACGCAGTATTTT.

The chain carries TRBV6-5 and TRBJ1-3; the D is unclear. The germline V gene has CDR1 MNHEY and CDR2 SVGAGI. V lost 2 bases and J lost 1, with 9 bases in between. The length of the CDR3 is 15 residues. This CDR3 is CASSYTGDSGNTIYF. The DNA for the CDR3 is TGTGCCAGCAGTTACACCGGGGATTCTGGAAACACCATATATTTT.

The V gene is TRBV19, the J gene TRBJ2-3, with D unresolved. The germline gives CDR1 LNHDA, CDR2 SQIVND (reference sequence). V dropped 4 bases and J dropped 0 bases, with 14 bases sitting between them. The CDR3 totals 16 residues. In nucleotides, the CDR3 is TGTGCCAGTAGTAAGTTCCTCGGAAGTAGCACAGATACGCAGTATTTT. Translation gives CASSKFLGSSTDTQYF.

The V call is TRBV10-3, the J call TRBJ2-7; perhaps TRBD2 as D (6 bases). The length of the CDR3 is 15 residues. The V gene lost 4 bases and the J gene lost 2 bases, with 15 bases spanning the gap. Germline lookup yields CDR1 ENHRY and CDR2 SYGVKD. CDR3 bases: TGTGCCATCAGTGGGCCCGGGACTGGTACCTACGAGCAGTACTTC. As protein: CAISGPGTGTYEQYF.

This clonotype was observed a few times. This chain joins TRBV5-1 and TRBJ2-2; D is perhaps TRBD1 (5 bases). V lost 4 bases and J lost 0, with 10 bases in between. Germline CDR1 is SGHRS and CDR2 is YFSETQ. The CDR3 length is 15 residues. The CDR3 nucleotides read TGCGCCAGCAGCATACAGGTCTCGAACACCGGGGAGCTGTTTTTT. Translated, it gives CASSIQVSNTGELFF.

CDR3 region: CASSQRTSGGPEDTQYF. CDR3 DNA sequence: TGTGCCAGCAGCCAAAGGACTAGCGGGGGTCCGGAAGATACGCAGTATTTT. V is TRBV4-2 and J is TRBJ2-3; 13 positions match TRBD2. The CDR3 totals 17 residues. The V segment lost 2 bases and the J segment 5 bases; nucleotides outside the gene matches: 7. Germline CDR1 is LGHNA and CDR2 is YNFKEQ.

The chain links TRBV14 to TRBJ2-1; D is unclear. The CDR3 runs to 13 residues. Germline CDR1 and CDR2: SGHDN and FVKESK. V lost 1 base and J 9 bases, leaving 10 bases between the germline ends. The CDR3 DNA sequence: TGTGCCAGCAGCCAAGCCTCATCCTCTGAGCAGTTCTTC. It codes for CASSQASSSEQFF.

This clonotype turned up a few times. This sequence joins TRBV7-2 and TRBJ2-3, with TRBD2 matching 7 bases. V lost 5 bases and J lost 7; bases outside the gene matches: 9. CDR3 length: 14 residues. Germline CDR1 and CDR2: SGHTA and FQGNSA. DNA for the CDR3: TGTGCCAGCAGCATCGCGGGGGAACTCCATACGCAGTATTTT. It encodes CASSIAGELHTQYF.

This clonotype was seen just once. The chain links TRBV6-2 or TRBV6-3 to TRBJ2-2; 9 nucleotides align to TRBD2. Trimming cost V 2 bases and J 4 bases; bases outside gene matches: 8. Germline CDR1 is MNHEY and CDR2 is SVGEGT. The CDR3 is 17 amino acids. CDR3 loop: CASSYEGGRASTGELFF. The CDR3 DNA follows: TGTGCCAGCAGTTACGAGGGCGGGAGGGCCTCCACCGGGGAGCTGTTTTTT.

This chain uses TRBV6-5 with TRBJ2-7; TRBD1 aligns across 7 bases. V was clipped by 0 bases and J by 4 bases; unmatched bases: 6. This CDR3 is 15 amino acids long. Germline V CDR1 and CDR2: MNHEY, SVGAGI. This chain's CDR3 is CASSYSRGTEYEQYF. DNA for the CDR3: TGTGCCAGCAGTTACTCGAGAGGGACAGAGTACGAGCAGTACTTC.

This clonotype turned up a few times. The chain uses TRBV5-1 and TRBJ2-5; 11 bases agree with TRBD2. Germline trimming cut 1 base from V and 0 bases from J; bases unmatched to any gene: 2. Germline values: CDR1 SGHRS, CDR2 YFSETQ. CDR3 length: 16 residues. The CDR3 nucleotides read TGCGCCAGCAGCTTGCCTAGCGGGGGGTACCAAGAGACCCAGTACTTC. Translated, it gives CASSLPSGGYQETQYF.

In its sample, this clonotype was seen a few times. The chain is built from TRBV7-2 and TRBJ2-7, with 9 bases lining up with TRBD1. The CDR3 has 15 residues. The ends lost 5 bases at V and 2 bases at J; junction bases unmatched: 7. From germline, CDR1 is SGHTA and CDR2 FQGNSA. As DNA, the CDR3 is TGTGCCAGCAGCGCAACTACAGGGGGCGCCTACGAGCAGTACTTC. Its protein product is CASSATTGGAYEQYF.